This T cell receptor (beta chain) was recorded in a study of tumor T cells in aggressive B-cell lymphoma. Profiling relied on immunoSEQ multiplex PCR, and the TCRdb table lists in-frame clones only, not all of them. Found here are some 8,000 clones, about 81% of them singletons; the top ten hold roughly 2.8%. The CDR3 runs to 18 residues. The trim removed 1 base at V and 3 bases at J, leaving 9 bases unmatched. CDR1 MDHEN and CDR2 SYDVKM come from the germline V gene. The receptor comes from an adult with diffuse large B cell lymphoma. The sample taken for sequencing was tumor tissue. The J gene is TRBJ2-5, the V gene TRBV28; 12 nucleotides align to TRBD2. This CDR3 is CASSLSPVLAGGEETQYF. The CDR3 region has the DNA TGTGCCAGCAGTTTATCCCCTGTACTAGCGGGAGGTGAAGAGACCCAGTACTTC.